Presented here are 25 T cell receptor beta chains from one specimen sequenced in a study of cytotoxic CD8 clonotypes in ibrutinib-treated CLL. Here immunoSEQ multiplex PCR was the method, and the copy in TCRdb shows in-frame clones only, minus some. This table holds over 75,000 clones, more than 75% found once. The sample was PBMCs, taken after 12 months of ibrutinib treatment. The source of these receptors is a human donor with chronic lymphocytic leukemia.

V and J are TRBV5-1 and TRBJ2-1; 7 nucleotides agree with TRBD2. Germline V CDR1 and CDR2: SGHRS, YFSETQ. The CDR3 has 11 amino acids. The ends lost 0 bases at V and 12 bases at J; junction bases unmatched: 0. As DNA, the CDR3 is TGCGCCAGCAGCTTGGGGGAGGGGCAGTTCTTC. It encodes CASSLGEGQFF. Drawing the rest from reference TRBV5-1 and TRBJ2-1, the complete variable domain is KAGVTQTPRYLIKTRGQQVTLSCSPISGHRSVSWYQQTPGQGLQFLFEYFSETQRNKGNFPGRFSGRQFSNSRSEMNVSTLELGDSALYLCASSLGEGQFFGPGTRLTVL.

This chain joins TRBV9 and TRBJ2-1; 12 bases match TRBD1. From germline, CDR1 is SGDLS and CDR2 YYNGEE. The junction had 13 bases not matched to a gene; V was cut back by 3 bases and J by 9 bases. CDR3 length: 17 residues. The CDR3 region has the DNA TGTGCCAGCAGCGGCCCCCGGGACAGGGGGCCGGCGGGTGAGCAGTTCTTC. Amino acids: CASSGPRDRGPAGEQFF.

Only a few counts were recorded for this clone. The chain combines TRBV27 with TRBJ1-4; D gene unclear. Germline assignment: CDR1 MNHEY and CDR2 SMNVEV (reference sequence). Trimming left V 0 bases short and J 0 bases short, with 8 bases between. The CDR3 spans 16 residues. The CDR3 DNA reads TGTGCCAGCAGTTTATCGCGGCAGGCAACTAATGAAAAACTGTTTTTT. This codes for CASSLSRQATNEKLFF.

This clone was counted between two and nine times. CDR3 sequence: CASSVASNLNTEAFF. CDR3 sequence (DNA): TGCGCCAGCAGCGTCGCCAGCAACCTGAACACTGAAGCTTTCTTT. The gene calls are TRBV5-1 and TRBJ1-1; D is unclear. This CDR3 spans 15 amino acids. CDR1 is SGHRS, CDR2 YFSETQ, per germline. The V end lost 4 bases, the J end lost 0 bases, and 13 bases lay between the germline ends.

The rearrangement joins TRBV5-1 to TRBJ2-5; TRBD2 matches 8 bases. The CDR3 consists of 15 residues. The V and J ends lost 6 bases and 3 bases, in that order; junction bases with no gene match: 10. CDR1 SGHRS and CDR2 YFSETQ come from the germline V gene. The CDR3 is CASKSAGGLKETQYF. CDR3 bases: TGCGCCAGCAAGAGTGCGGGGGGCCTTAAAGAGACCCAGTACTTC.

The chain combines TRBV5-4 with TRBJ2-2, with D hard to call. CDR1 SGHNT and CDR2 YYREEE come from the germline V gene (reference sequence). Trimming took 0 bases from V and 4 from J, leaving 7 bases between them. This CDR3 spans 14 amino acids. CDR3 sequence (DNA): TGTGCCAGCAGCTTGGGGTCTGGCACCGGGGAGCTGTTTTTT. It translates to CASSLGSGTGELFF.

This chain connects TRBV7-6 to TRBJ2-5, with 7 bases matching TRBD2. The V gene end was trimmed by 3 bases and the J gene end by 7 bases; junction bases not matched to a gene: 5. Germline-derived CDR1 and CDR2 are SGHVS and FNYEAQ. This CDR3 region has 13 residues. The CDR3 here is CASSFQGGATQYF. The DNA for the CDR3 is TGTGCCAGCAGCTTCCAGGGAGGGGCGACCCAGTACTTC. The variable domain in full, completed from reference TRBV7-6 and TRBJ2-5, reads GAGVSQSPRYKVTKRGQDVALRCDPISGHVSLYWYRQALGQGPEFLTYFNYEAQQDKSGLPNDRFSAERPEGSISTLTIQRTEQRDSAMYRCASSFQGGATQYFGPGTRLLVL.

Comment on this clone: The sample carries other DNA sequences with the same CDR3. V gene TRBV5-1 combines with J gene TRBJ1-4; D is unresolved. Between the trimmed V and J ends, which lost 2 bases and 5 bases, there was a span of 7 bases. The CDR3 totals 13 residues. Germline values: CDR1 SGHRS, CDR2 YFSETQ. The CDR3 DNA follows: TGCGCCAGCAGCTTCGGAGGGAATGAAAAACTGTTTTTT. Encoded protein: CASSFGGNEKLFF.

The genes are TRBV6-6 and TRBJ2-2; 9 positions match TRBD1. The CDR3 is made up of 14 amino acids. The germline gives CDR1 MNHNY, CDR2 SVGAGI (reference sequence). V shed 4 bases and J 7 bases; nucleotides not matched to a gene: 4. As DNA, the CDR3 is TGTGCCAGCAGTTCACAGGGGGCTGGCGGGGAGCTGTTTTTT. Its translation is CASSSQGAGGELFF.

The chain links TRBV7-2 to TRBJ2-7, with 8 positions matching TRBD1. The CDR3 extends over 15 amino acids. The trim removed 5 bases at V and 3 bases at J, leaving 9 bases unmatched. The germline gives CDR1 SGHTA, CDR2 FQGNSA. CDR3: CASSPRQGPFYEQYF. CDR3 sequence (DNA): TGTGCCAGCAGCCCCCGACAGGGGCCTTTCTACGAGCAGTACTTC.

This chain joins TRBV11-3 and TRBJ1-6; the D gene is possibly TRBD1 (6 bases). There are 14 residues in the CDR3. V lost 8 bases to trimming and J lost 10 bases, with 18 bases between them. Germline lookup yields CDR1 SGHNT and CDR2 YENEEA. CDR3 nucleotides: TGTGCCAGCCACGGGGGCCCCGGCACCTCACCCCTCCACTTT. It encodes CASHGGPGTSPLHF. Full variable domain (outside the CDR3, taken from reference TRBV11-3 and TRBJ1-6): EAGVVQSPRYKIIEKKQPVAFWCNPISGHNTLYWYLQNLGQGPELLIRYENEEAVDDSQLPKDRFSAERLKGVDSTLKIQPAELGDSAVYLCASHGGPGTSPLHFGNGTRLTVT.

This clone occurred many times. The chain has TRBV6-5 and TRBJ1-1; D remains ambiguous. V shed 4 bases and J shed 1 base, with 7 bases lying between them. The CDR3 contains 13 residues. Germline lookup yields CDR1 MNHEY and CDR2 SVGAGI. CDR3 residues: CASSLLGNTEAFF. As DNA, the CDR3 is TGTGCCAGCAGTTTATTGGGGAACACTGAAGCTTTCTTT.

V usage is TRBV2 and J usage is TRBJ1-6; D perhaps matches TRBD1 (5 bases). Germline V CDR1 and CDR2: SNHLY, FYNNEI. The CDR3 consists of 13 residues. The V gene lost 3 bases and the J gene lost 7 bases, with 7 bases spanning the gap. The CDR3 spells CASSDGGNSPLHF. The CDR3 region has the DNA TGTGCCAGCAGTGATGGGGGGAATTCACCCCTCCACTTT.

CDR3 sequence: CASSSGDRLLGRTQYF. DNA for the CDR3: TGTGCCAGCAGCTCCGGGGACAGGCTTTTGGGGAGGACCCAGTACTTC. The chain joins TRBV13 to TRBJ2-5, with 8 bases lining up with TRBD1. After removal of 4 bases from V and 7 bases from J, the junction contained 14 bases not matched to a gene. From germline, CDR1 is PRHDT and CDR2 FYEKMQ (reference sequence). This CDR3 comprises 16 residues.

This clone was found a few times. V gene TRBV7-9 combines with J gene TRBJ2-2; D might be TRBD1 or TRBD2, each matching 5 bases. The CDR3 is made up of 14 amino acids. V dropped 3 bases and J dropped 4 bases, with 9 bases sitting between them. Germline CDR1 reads SEHNR; CDR2 reads FQNEAQ (reference sequence). CDR3 DNA sequence: TGTGCCAGCAGCTTGGAAGGGACCACCGGGGAGCTGTTTTTT. This translates into CASSLEGTTGELFF.

CDR3 DNA sequence: TGTGCCTGGGCGGTAGGGCTAAACACCGGGGAGCTGTTTTTT. This translates into CAWAVGLNTGELFF. The V and J genes are TRBV30 and TRBJ2-2, with D hard to call. Between the trimmed V and J ends, which lost 5 bases and 2 bases, there was a span of 12 bases. This CDR3 is built from 14 residues. Germline V lookup: CDR1 GTSNPN, CDR2 SVGIG (reference sequence).

This clone is a singleton in its sample. The chain combines TRBV5-1 with TRBJ1-1; no firm D call. The CDR3 has 14 residues. Germline loops: CDR1 SGHRS, CDR2 YFSETQ. Deletions cut 5 bases from V and 2 bases from J, with 13 bases between. The chain's CDR3 is CASRVGEINTEAFF. CDR3 nucleotide sequence: TGCGCCAGCAGGGTTGGGGAAATCAACACTGAAGCTTTCTTT.

This rearrangement joins TRBV2 to TRBJ1-6; 8 bases line up with TRBD1. CDR1 and CDR2 from the germline V gene are SNHLY and FYNNEI. This CDR3 is 16 amino acids long. J lost 4 bases, V lost 5 bases, and 7 bases had no gene match. The CDR3 DNA is TGTGCCAGCAGTTGGGATCGGACAGGGTATAATTCACCCCTCCACTTT. This translates into CASSWDRTGYNSPLHF. Full variable domain (remainder filled in from reference TRBV2 and TRBJ1-6): EPEVTQTPSHQVTQMGQEVILRCVPISNHLYFYWYRQILGQKVEFLVSFYNNEISEKSEIFDDQFSVERPDGSNFTLKIRSTKLEDSAMYFCASSWDRTGYNSPLHFGNGTRLTVT.

This clone has only one observation. V usage is TRBV28 and J usage is TRBJ2-1; TRBD1 aligns across 7 bases. Germline CDR1 MDHEN, CDR2 SYDVKM. This CDR3 region has 13 residues. The J segment lost 5 bases and the V segment lost 6 bases, leaving 4 bases of the junction unmatched. The CDR3 region has the DNA TGTGCCAGCAGAAAAACAGGGGACAATGAGCAGTTCTTC. This codes for CASRKTGDNEQFF.

The chain employs TRBV2 and TRBJ2-7; TRBD1 matches at 12 bases. The CDR3 spans 12 residues. Per germline, CDR1 SNHLY and CDR2 FYNNEI. V shed 8 bases and J 12 bases; nucleotides not matched to a gene: 8. Here the CDR3 reads CASGGTGGIGYF. In DNA, the CDR3 is TGTGCCAGCGGGGGGACAGGGGGCATTGGGTACTTC.

This sequence joins TRBV28 and TRBJ1-4, with TRBD1 as a possible D gene (5 bases). CDR3 size: 15 residues. The V gene's germline CDR1 is MDHEN and CDR2 SYDVKM. Trimming left V 2 bases short and J 3 bases short, with 10 bases between. This CDR3 is CASSLTGPANEKLFF. The DNA for the CDR3 is TGTGCCAGCAGTTTAACGGGGCCGGCTAATGAAAAACTGTTTTTT.

The J gene is TRBJ1-5, the V gene TRBV2; D ambiguous. Per the germline V gene, CDR1 is SNHLY and CDR2 is FYNNEI. The ends were cut back, 0 bases at V and 0 bases at J, with 9 bases in the middle. This CDR3 has 16 residues. This CDR3 reads CASSEATLYSNQPQHF. DNA of the CDR3: TGTGCCAGCAGTGAAGCGACACTGTATAGCAATCAGCCCCAGCATTTT.

The chain links TRBV6-6 to TRBJ2-7; a weak D match, TRBD2 (5 bases). This CDR3 has 15 amino acids. V was cut by 0 bases and J by 7 bases, with 16 bases left in between. Per germline, CDR1 MNHNY and CDR2 SVGAGI (reference sequence). The CDR3 DNA is TGTGCCAGCAGTTACTCAACGGACTCCAAGAAGGAGCAGTACTTC. Protein: CASSYSTDSKKEQYF.

CDR3 loop: CASSLGGRTQYF. The CDR3 region has the DNA TGTGCCAGCAGCTTGGGAGGTAGGACGCAGTATTTT. The chain recombines TRBV5-6 with TRBJ2-3; D gene uncertain. The ends were cut back, 0 bases at V and 9 bases at J, with 8 bases in the middle. Per germline, CDR1 SGHDT and CDR2 YYEEEE. The CDR3 length is 12 residues.

V is TRBV30 and J is TRBJ2-4; D is uncertain. The CDR3 extends over 10 amino acids. The germline V and J ends were trimmed by 4 bases and 10 bases, with 8 bases remaining between them. Germline V CDR1 and CDR2: GTSNPN, SVGIG (reference sequence). The CDR3 region is CAWNGPIQYF. CDR3 in DNA: TGTGCCTGGAATGGTCCTATTCAGTACTTC.